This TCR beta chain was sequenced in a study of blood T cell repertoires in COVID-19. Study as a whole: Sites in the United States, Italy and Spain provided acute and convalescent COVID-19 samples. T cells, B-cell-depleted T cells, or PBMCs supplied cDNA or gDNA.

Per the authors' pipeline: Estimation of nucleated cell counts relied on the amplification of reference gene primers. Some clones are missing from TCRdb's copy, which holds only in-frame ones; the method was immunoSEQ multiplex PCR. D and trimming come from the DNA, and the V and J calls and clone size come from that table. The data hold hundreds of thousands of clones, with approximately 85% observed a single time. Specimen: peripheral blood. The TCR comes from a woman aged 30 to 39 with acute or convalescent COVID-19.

CDR3 in DNA: TGTGCCAGCAGCCAAAAAGGGGTTAGCAATCAGCCCCAGCATTTT. This sequence encodes CASSQKGVSNQPQHF. This rearrangement joins TRBV6-5 to TRBJ1-5; D possibly corresponds to TRBD1 (5 bases). This CDR3 spans 15 amino acids. V was pared by 6 bases and J by 0 bases, with 12 bases between. Germline V gene lookup returns CDR1 MNHEY and CDR2 SVGAGI.